Below, 2 T cell receptor beta chains from the same sample are listed, as sequenced in a study of blood T cell repertoires in COVID-19. The repertoire was sequenced with immunoSEQ multiplex PCR; TCRdb's copy has only in-frame clones and lacks some. The sample includes about 250,000 clones, over 80% of them seen just once. The specimen sequenced was peripheral blood. Every receptor here comes from a woman in her fifties or sixties with active or convalescent COVID-19.

The V gene is TRBV11-2, the J gene TRBJ2-2, with TRBD2 identical over 7 bases. V trimming: 2 bases; J trimming: 3 bases; junction bases outside the gene matches: 3. The germline gives CDR1 SGHAT, CDR2 FQNNGV. The CDR3 loop spans 15 amino acids. The CDR3 here is CASSLSGGYTGELFF. The CDR3 DNA reads TGTGCCAGCAGCTTATCGGGGGGTTACACCGGGGAGCTGTTTTTT.

This rearrangement joins TRBV11-2 to TRBJ2-2; the match to TRBD2 covers 7 bases. The germline V gene has CDR1 SGHAT and CDR2 FQNNGV. This CDR3 is 15 amino acids long. J lost 7 bases, V lost 5 bases, and 10 bases had no gene match. DNA of the CDR3: TGTGCCAGCAGCCTTCGCCTGGGGGGGAACGGGGAGCTGTTTTTT. This sequence encodes CASSLRLGGNGELFF.